This T cell receptor (beta chain) derives from a study of cytomegalovirus exposure and HLA in healthy donors. Whole-study results and caveats: Per a prior analysis, the majority of TCR beta V segments were productive roughly 87% or roughly 30% of the time. Researchers catalogued 150 or so TCR beta chains as cytomegalovirus-associated. The classifier, whose performance was assessed in both the original and validation cohorts, reportedly diagnosed cytomegalovirus status with high specificity and sensitivity. More clonal expansion characterized HLA-associated TCR beta chains than equally common others in a later analysis.

The PCR was carried out with 60 Vbeta primers and 13 Jbeta primers. Assay: immunoSEQ multiplex PCR; the TCRdb copy retains only in-frame clones and omits some. Of approximately 150,000 clones listed, 80% were seen once; the top ten hold 4.5% to 5.5%. The germline CDR1 and CDR2 sequences are SGHRS and YFSETQ. This CDR3 is built from 15 residues. The trim removed 4 bases at V and 5 bases at J, leaving 6 bases unmatched. In the case of this clone: Its cognate antigen is unknown.

The sample consisted of PBMCs. The TCR sequence derives from a man aged 40-50 years in good health and CMV-seronegative. The J gene is TRBJ2-4, the V gene TRBV5-1; TRBD2 agrees at 10 bases. The CDR3 loop is CASSLTGTSENIQYF. The DNA for the CDR3 is TGCGCCAGCAGCCTCACCGGGACTAGCGAAAACATTCAGTACTTC.